This T cell receptor beta chain is drawn from a study of vaccination and CD4 T cells after COVID-19. Germline loops: CDR1 MDHEN, CDR2 SYDVKM. The CDR3 runs 17 residues. J was trimmed by 4 bases and V by 4 bases; bases with no gene match: 11. As for treatment: 10-day PBMC culture with coronavirus spike peptide pools or control peptides (ViraFEST assay). This clonotype was seen only a few times. Its target is not known. An Oncomine TCR Beta short-read assay was used to sequence the DNA from cultured CD4+ T cells. TCRdb reanalysed the PCR reads using MiXCR and keeps one entry per CDR3 protein. The repertoire holds over 15,000 distinct CDR3 sequences, 53% seen once, with more than 7% in the top ten.

The rearrangement links TRBV28 to TRBJ2-3; 10 bases map to TRBD2. Sequences were derived from CD4+ T cells from blood, cultured in vitro, sampled before SARS-CoV-2 vaccination. This TCR derives from a human donor who had recovered from COVID-19. CDR3 DNA sequence: TGTGCCAGCAGTTACCCTCCGAGCGGGAGGGCTGCAGATACGCAGTATTTT. This sequence encodes CASSYPPSGRAADTQYF.